Reported below is one TCR beta chain. The CDR3 extends over 12 amino acids. Between the trimmed V and J ends, which lost 6 bases and 11 bases, there was a span of 16 bases. Methods used by the authors: Estimated nucleated cell counts came from reference gene primer amplification. Only in-frame clones appear in the TCRdb table, and some are missing; sequencing was by immunoSEQ multiplex PCR. That table gives V, J and clone size, and the DNA gave D and trimming. The repertoire holds around 85,000 clones, around 85% seen once, with approximately 5.9% in the top ten. The data stem from a study of blood T cell repertoires in COVID-19. Overall study: Acute and convalescent COVID-19 samples came from the United States, Italy and Spain. Nucleic acid was either cDNA or gDNA, and it came from T cells, B-cell-depleted T cells, or PBMCs.

Sequenced material: peripheral blood. This sequence originates from a man in his 60s with acute or convalescent COVID-19. J is TRBJ1-1 and V is TRBV12-3 or TRBV12-4, with D hard to call. The CDR3 here is CASSQTGVGAFF. The CDR3 coding sequence is TGTGCCAGCAGCCAGACCGGGGTCGGGGCTTTCTTT.